Given below is one T cell receptor (beta chain) in context. Its antigen remains unidentified. One base away there is no much larger clone; base qualities are not given. All donors were healthy Caucasians. Using Miltenyi CD45RO+ enrichment and human naive T-cell isolation kits, memory (CD45RO+) and naive T cells were isolated from PBMC. This entry comes from a study of identical twins (dated by TCRdb to the mid-2010s). For the wider study: TCR alpha and beta repertoires from monozygotic twins, unrelated adults of various ages and cord blood were deep-sequenced to test whether fetal clonotypes persist. Replicate twin experiments were performed at different times using different library preparation protocols to rule out contamination.

CDR1 DFQATT and CDR2 SNEGSKA were looked up in the germline V gene (reference sequence). Measured from the cysteine to the phenylalanine, the CDR3 is 17 residues long. The read is trimmed to its CDR3 DNA, 51 bases read in frame from base 1. After removal of 1 base from V and 6 bases from J, the junction retains 11 bases not matched to a gene. What the work shows at the level of the full study, not this receptor alone: Fewer insertions were carried by abundant cord blood beta clonotypes, a similar but weaker trend appeared in young adult naive repertoires, and no such trend appeared in memory repertoires. Compared with coincidental sharing between unrelated individuals, out-of-frame TCR alpha sequences shared between twins showed an excess of sequences with low generation probability. Zero-insertion analyses could be partly confounded by invariant T cells such as MAIT and iNKT, although diverse VJ usage argued against such confounding for most clonotypes. A weaker excess of twin sharing was found in beta out-of-frame sequences because the signal-to-noise ratio was lowered by fewer shared sequences. Because the same donors could not be followed over many years, conclusions were based on cross-sectional statistical analysis. In monozygotic twins, out-of-frame TCR alpha sharing was systematically underestimated by recombination models, although the models agreed with sharing between unrelated individuals.

The protocol used for the library was 5' RACE. This sample was sequenced with an Illumina HiSeq 2000. A universal primer binding site was introduced by template switching, and a unique molecular identifier was present in the final cDNA, enabling accurate counting of TCR cDNA molecules. Specific primers in the conserved constant-segment region were used to synthesize first-strand cDNA for the TCR alpha and beta chains. To control for contamination, each cDNA library was double barcoded with a SMART-Mk sample barcode plus Illumina barcodes. TruSeq adapter sequences, together with Illumina sample barcodes, were added in two successive PCR steps. Sequencing of the TCR alpha and beta cDNA libraries was done on the Illumina HiSeq platform using custom primers. The paper's processing steps were these. MiGEC was used to process raw reads and extract unique molecular identifiers, and MiXCR was used to find CDR3 positions. Recombination models were inferred per individual with the repgenHMM and IGoR tools using an EM algorithm. The tcR package in R was used for shared clonotype analysis, with sharing normalized by the product of cloneset sizes. To study raw recombination without the effects of thymic and clonal selection, out-of-frame nonproductive sequences were analyzed. In-frame beta chains were kept once TCRdb had trimmed the public reads at Q25 with fastp and called clones with MiXCR. Rows are unified per CDR3 protein, each entry keeping the most common DNA and genes. TCRdb assigned the V and J calls; the authors' analysis was not used. The sample data list around 240,000 distinct CDR3 sequences, and about 10% of these were observed just once. More than 8% of the sample is taken by the ten largest.

The TCR sequence derives from a man aged 50 or older in good health. The sequence is built from TRBV20-1 and TRBJ2-1; TRBD2 aligns with 11 central bases. The sample consisted of memory T cells sorted from blood. What the cell subset or site label conveys for this sample: CD45RO+ enriched T cells. The nucleotide sequence is TGCAGTGCTAGAGGACTAGCGGGACGGAAAATAATCAATGAGCAGTTCTTC. This sequence encodes CSARGLAGRKIINEQFF.